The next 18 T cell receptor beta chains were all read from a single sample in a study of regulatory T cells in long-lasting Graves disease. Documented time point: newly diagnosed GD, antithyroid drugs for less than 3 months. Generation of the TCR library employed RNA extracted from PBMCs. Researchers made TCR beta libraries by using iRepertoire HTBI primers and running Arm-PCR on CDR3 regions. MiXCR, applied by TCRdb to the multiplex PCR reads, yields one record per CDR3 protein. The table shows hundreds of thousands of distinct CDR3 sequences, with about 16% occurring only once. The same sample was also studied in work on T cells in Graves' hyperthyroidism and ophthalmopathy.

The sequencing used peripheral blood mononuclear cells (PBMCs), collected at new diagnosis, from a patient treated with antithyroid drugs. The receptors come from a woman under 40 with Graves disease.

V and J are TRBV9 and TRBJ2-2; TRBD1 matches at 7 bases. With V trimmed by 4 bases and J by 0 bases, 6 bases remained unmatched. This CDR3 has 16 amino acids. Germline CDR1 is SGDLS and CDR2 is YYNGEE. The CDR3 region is CASSSTGFANTGELFF. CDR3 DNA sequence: TGTGCCAGCAGCTCGACAGGGTTCGCGAACACCGGGGAGCTGTTTTTT.

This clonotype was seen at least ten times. In DNA form, the CDR3 reads TGTGCCAGCAGTTCTCATTACCGCCCAGGGCGTGACCTGACAGGCGGTTTCACTGAAGCTTTCTTT. Protein product: CASSSHYRPGRDLTGGFTEAFF. V gene TRBV6-2 or TRBV6-3 combines with J gene TRBJ1-1; D is possibly TRBD1 (6 bases). The V end lost 4 bases, the J end lost 4 bases, and 37 bases lay between the germline ends. The CDR3 sequence is 22 residues long. Germline V gene lookup returns CDR1 MNHEY and CDR2 SVGEGT.

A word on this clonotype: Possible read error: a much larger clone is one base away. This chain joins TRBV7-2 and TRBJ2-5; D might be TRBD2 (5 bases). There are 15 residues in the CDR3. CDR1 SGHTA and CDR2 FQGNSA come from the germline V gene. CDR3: CASSLGGRVQEAQYF. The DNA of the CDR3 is TGTGCCAGCAGCTTAGGAGGGCGGGTGCAAGAGGCCCAGTACTTC.

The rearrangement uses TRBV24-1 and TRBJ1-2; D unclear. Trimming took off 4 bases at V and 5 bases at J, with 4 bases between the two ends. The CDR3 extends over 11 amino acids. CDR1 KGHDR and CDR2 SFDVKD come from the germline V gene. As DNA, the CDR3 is TGTGCCACCAGTGACTCGTATGGCTACACCTTC. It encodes CATSDSYGYTF.

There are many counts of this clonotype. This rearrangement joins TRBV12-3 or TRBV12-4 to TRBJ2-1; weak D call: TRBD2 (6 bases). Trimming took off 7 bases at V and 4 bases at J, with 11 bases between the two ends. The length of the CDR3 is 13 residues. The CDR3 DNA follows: TGTGCCAGCACTCCGGGACTTTACAATGAGCAGTTCTTC. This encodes CASTPGLYNEQFF.

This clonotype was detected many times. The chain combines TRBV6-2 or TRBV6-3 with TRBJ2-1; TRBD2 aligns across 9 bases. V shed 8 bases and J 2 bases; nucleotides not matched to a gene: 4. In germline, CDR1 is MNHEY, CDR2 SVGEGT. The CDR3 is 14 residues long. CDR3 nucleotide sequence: TGTGCCAGCGCTGGACTAGCGCCCTACAATGAGCAGTTCTTC. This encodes CASAGLAPYNEQFF.

CDR3 nucleotide sequence: TGCGCCAGCAGCCCGACTAGCGGGTTCATCAATGAGCAGTTCTTC. Its protein is CASSPTSGFINEQFF. The V and J genes are TRBV4-1 and TRBJ2-1, with 10 bases matching TRBD2. V dropped 4 bases and J dropped 6; count of bases not matched to a gene: 6. The CDR3 is made up of 15 amino acids. From germline, CDR1 is MGHRA and CDR2 YSYEKL.

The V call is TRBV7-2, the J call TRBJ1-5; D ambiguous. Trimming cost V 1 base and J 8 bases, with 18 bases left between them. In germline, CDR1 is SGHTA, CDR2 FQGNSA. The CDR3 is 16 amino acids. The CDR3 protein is CASSLEYSGFVEPQHF. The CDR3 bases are TGTGCCAGCAGCTTAGAGTATTCAGGATTTGTCGAGCCCCAGCATTTT.

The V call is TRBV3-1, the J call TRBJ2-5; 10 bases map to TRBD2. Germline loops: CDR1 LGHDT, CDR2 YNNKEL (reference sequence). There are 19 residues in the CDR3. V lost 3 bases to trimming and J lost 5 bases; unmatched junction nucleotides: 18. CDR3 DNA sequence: TGTGCCAGCAGCCAGCTCCTAGCGGGAGTTGTAGCAGTGGCGGAGACCCAGTACTTC. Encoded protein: CASSQLLAGVVAVAETQYF.

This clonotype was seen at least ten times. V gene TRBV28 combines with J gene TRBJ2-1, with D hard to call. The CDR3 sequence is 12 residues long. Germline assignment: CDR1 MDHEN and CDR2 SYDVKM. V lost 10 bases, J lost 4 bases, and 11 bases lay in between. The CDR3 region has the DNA TGTGCCACCCGACTCGAATACAATGAGCAGTTCTTC. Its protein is CATRLEYNEQFF.

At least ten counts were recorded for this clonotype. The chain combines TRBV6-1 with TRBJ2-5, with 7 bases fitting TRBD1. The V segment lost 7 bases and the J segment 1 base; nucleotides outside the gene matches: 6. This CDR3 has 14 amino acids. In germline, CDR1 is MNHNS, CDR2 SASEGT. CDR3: CASTPGQPQETQYF. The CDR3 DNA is TGTGCCAGCACTCCGGGACAGCCCCAAGAGACCCAGTACTTC.

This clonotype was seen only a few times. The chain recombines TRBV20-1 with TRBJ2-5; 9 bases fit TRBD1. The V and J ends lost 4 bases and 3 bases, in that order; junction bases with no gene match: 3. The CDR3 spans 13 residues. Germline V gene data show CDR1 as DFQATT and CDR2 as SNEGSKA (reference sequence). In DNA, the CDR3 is TGCAGTGCTACTGGGACAGGGAAAGAGACCCAGTACTTC. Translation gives CSATGTGKETQYF.

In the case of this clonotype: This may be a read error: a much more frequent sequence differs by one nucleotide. The CDR3, as DNA: TGTGCCAGCACCTGGGGACAAGATGCCAAAAACATTCAGTACTTC. Residues: CASTWGQDAKNIQYF. V is TRBV2 and J is TRBJ2-4; D perhaps matches TRBD1 (6 bases). Germline assignment: CDR1 SNHLY and CDR2 FYNNEI. This CDR3 is 15 amino acids long. The V and J ends lost 7 bases and 1 base respectively, with 14 bases between them. Drawing the rest from reference TRBV2 and TRBJ2-4, the complete variable domain is EPEVTQTPSHQVTQMGQEVILRCVPISNHLYFYWYRQILGQKVEFLVSFYNNEISEKSEIFDDQFSVERPDGSNFTLKIRSTKLEDSAMYFCASTWGQDAKNIQYFGAGTRLSVL.

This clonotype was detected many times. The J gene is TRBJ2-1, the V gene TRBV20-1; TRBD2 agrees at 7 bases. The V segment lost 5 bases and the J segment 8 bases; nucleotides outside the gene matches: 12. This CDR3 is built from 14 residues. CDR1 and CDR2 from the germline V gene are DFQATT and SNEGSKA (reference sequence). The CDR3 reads CSAAGSGIIHEQFF. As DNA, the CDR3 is TGCAGTGCTGCAGGCAGCGGGATAATACATGAGCAGTTCTTC.

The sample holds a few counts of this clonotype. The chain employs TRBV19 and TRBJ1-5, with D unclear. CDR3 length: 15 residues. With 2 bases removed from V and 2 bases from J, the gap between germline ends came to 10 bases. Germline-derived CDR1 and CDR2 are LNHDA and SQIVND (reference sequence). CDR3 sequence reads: CASSISLVGNQPQHF. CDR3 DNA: TGTGCCAGTAGTATATCATTAGTGGGCAATCAGCCCCAGCATTTT.

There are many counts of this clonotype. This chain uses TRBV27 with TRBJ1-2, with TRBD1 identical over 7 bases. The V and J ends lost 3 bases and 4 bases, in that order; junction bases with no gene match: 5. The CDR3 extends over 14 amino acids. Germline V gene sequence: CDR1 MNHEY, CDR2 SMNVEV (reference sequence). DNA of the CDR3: TGTGCCAGCAGTTTCGGAGGGACAGCCTATGGCTACACCTTC. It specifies CASSFGGTAYGYTF.

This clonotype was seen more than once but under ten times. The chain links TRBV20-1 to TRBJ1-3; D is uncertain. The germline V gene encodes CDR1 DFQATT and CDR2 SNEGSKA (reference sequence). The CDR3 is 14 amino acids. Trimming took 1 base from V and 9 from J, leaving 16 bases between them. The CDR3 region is CSARGSASMSTIYF. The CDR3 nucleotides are TGCAGTGCTAGAGGTTCAGCCTCAATGAGCACCATATATTTT.

The DNA of the CDR3 is TGTGCCAGCAGTCTTTCATATGACCCGGAAAAACTGTTTTTT. Encoded protein: CASSLSYDPEKLFF. V gene TRBV7-8 combines with J gene TRBJ1-4; no definite D call. Germline CDR1 reads SGHVS; CDR2 reads FQNEAQ. V was cut by 6 bases and J by 8 bases, with 16 bases left in between. This CDR3 comprises 14 residues.